These 21 T cell receptor beta chains share one sample of origin, sequenced in a study of breast tumors, draining lymph nodes, adjacent tissues. Axillary draining lymph nodes of breast cancer patients supplied the node samples. TCRdb passed the multiplex PCR reads through MiXCR, listing each CDR3 protein once. The table shows around 130,000 distinct CDR3 sequences, with 20% occurring only once. Sequenced material: axillary lymph node tissue. The receptors come from a female donor with breast cancer. Some clones in this sample may be carry-over from other donors' samples.

The V and J genes are TRBV12-3 or TRBV12-4 and TRBJ1-5; 8 positions agree with TRBD1. The junction had 3 bases not matched to a gene; V was cut back by 3 bases and J by 2 bases. This CDR3 has 15 residues. The CDR3, as DNA: TGTGCCAGCAGTTTCCAGGGGGCCGGCAATCAGCCCCAGCATTTT. Its translation is CASSFQGAGNQPQHF.

This clonotype has at least ten counts. The J gene is TRBJ2-1, the V gene TRBV5-1, with D unclear. V was shortened by 1 base and J by 5 bases, with 10 bases between the two germline ends. The V gene's germline CDR1 is SGHRS and CDR2 YFSETQ. The CDR3 extends over 14 amino acids. The CDR3 nucleotides are TGCGCCAGCAGCTTGAGTGGACGGAACAATGAGCAGTTCTTC. Amino acids: CASSLSGRNNEQFF.

Ten or more counts support this clonotype. This chain connects TRBV30 to TRBJ2-7; no firm D call. Trimming left V 0 bases short and J 4 bases short, with 4 bases between. The V gene's germline CDR1 is GTSNPN and CDR2 SVGIG (reference sequence). The CDR3 runs to 11 residues. CDR3 in amino acids: CAWSVGYEQYF. CDR3 bases: TGTGCCTGGAGTGTTGGGTACGAGCAGTACTTC. The entire variable domain, with the rest obtained from reference TRBV30 and TRBJ2-7, is as follows: SQTIHQWPATLVQPVGSPLSLECTVEGTSNPNLYWYRQAAGRGLQLLFYSVGIGQISSEVPQNLSASRPQDRQFILSSKKLLLSDSGFYLCAWSVGYEQYFGPGTRLTVT.

This clonotype showed up just a few times. The chain has TRBV11-2 and TRBJ2-2; D gene unclear. Trimming pared 5 bases from V and 8 bases from J, leaving 6 bases between. This CDR3 contains 11 residues. Germline assignment: CDR1 SGHAT and CDR2 FQNNGV. The DNA for the CDR3 is TGTGCCAGCAGCGAGTGGGGGGAGCTGTTTTTT. Its protein product is CASSEWGELFF.

Turning to this clonotype: This sequence may be a read error, since a much larger clone differs from it by one base. The gene calls are TRBV20-1 and TRBJ1-3; D ambiguous. The CDR3 sequence is 13 residues long. The germline V gene encodes CDR1 DFQATT and CDR2 SNEGSKA (reference sequence). The DNA for the CDR3 is TGCAGTGCTAGTGACGGGGATGGAAGCACCATATATTTT. It specifies CSASDGDGSTIYF.

Details on this clonotype: One base away lies a much larger clone, so this may be a sequencing read error. The rearrangement links TRBV4-1 to TRBJ1-4; the match to TRBD1 covers 7 bases. Germline CDR1 and CDR2: MGHRA and YSYEKL. The CDR3 has 15 amino acids. The CDR3: CASSLGTATNEKLLF. The CDR3 nucleotides read TGCGCCAGCAGTCTAGGGACAGCAACTAATGAAAAACTGCTTTTT.

This clonotype was seen at least ten times. V usage is TRBV2 and J usage is TRBJ1-6; D perhaps matches TRBD1 (5 bases). The germline V and J ends were trimmed by 1 base and 7 bases, with 14 bases remaining between them. The CDR3 has 16 residues. Germline V CDR1 and CDR2: SNHLY, FYNNEI. The CDR3 reads CASSEDSGVRNSPLHF. Written as DNA, the CDR3 is TGTGCCAGCAGTGAAGATTCGGGGGTACGGAATTCACCCCTCCACTTT.

This clonotype was recorded many times. The chain employs TRBV19 and TRBJ2-1; D perhaps matches TRBD2 (6 bases). The CDR3 length is 16 residues. Germline lookup yields CDR1 LNHDA and CDR2 SQIVND (reference sequence). V was trimmed by 3 bases and J by 5 bases, leaving 17 bases between them. The CDR3 is CASSIGWGLGNNEQFF. The CDR3 nucleotides read TGTGCCAGTAGTATCGGGTGGGGACTGGGAAACAATGAGCAGTTCTTC. Full variable domain (remainder filled in from reference TRBV19 and TRBJ2-1): DGGITQSPKYLFRKEGQNVTLSCEQNLNHDAMYWYRQDPGQGLRLIYYSQIVNDFQKGDIAEGYSVSREKKESFPLTVTSAQKNPTAFYLCASSIGWGLGNNEQFFGPGTRLTVL.

Concerning this clonotype: A much larger clone lies one base from this, so it may be a read error. The chain recombines TRBV29-1 with TRBJ1-2; D gene uncertain. The CDR3 spans 11 residues. Germline V gives CDR1 SQVTM, CDR2 ANQGSEA. The CDR3 loop is CGVVVALGYTF. The CDR3, as DNA: TGCGGCGTTGTGGTTGCGCTGGGCTACACCTTC.

There are many counts of this clonotype. The chain has TRBV30 and TRBJ1-6, with 7 bases aligning to TRBD1. V was pared by 1 base and J by 8 bases, with 8 bases of the junction left unmatched. Germline CDR1 and CDR2: GTSNPN and SVGIG (reference sequence). The CDR3 has 15 residues. CDR3 nucleotides: TGTGCCTGGAGTGAAAAGGGGGCCCGTGATTCACCCCTCCACTTT. Encoded protein: CAWSEKGARDSPLHF.

This clonotype was seen ten or more times. The rearrangement uses TRBV20-1 and TRBJ1-4, with D possibly being TRBD1 (5 bases). Trimming took 5 bases from V and 8 from J, leaving 12 bases between them. Germline assignment: CDR1 DFQATT and CDR2 SNEGSKA (reference sequence). This CDR3 has 12 residues. In nucleotides, the CDR3 is TGCAGTGCTCCCGGGGACGGGGAAAAACTGTTTTTT. Its protein is CSAPGDGEKLFF.

The CDR3 loop reads CASSLGGVRTGELFF. In DNA, the CDR3 is TGTGCCAGCAGTTTAGGAGGGGTGAGGACCGGGGAGCTGTTTTTT. J is TRBJ2-2 and V is TRBV27, with D perhaps TRBD2 (6 bases). The CDR3 loop spans 15 amino acids. Trimming took off 2 bases at V and 5 bases at J, with 12 bases between the two ends. Germline assignment: CDR1 MNHEY and CDR2 SMNVEV (reference sequence).

This clonotype came up many times. This chain uses TRBV11-2 with TRBJ1-5, with 7 bases identical to TRBD1. The CDR3 sequence is 15 residues long. With 8 bases clipped from V and 4 bases from J, the junction kept 11 bases outside the gene matches. Germline assignment: CDR1 SGHAT and CDR2 FQNNGV. The CDR3: CASGRTGDINQPQHF. The CDR3, as DNA: TGTGCCAGCGGCCGGACAGGCGATATAAATCAGCCCCAGCATTTT.

As for this clonotype: A much more abundant neighbour one base away suggests this may be a read error. The chain is built from TRBV19 and TRBJ2-5; 7 bases map to TRBD1. CDR3 length: 13 residues. CDR1 and CDR2 from the germline V gene are LNHDA and SQIVND (reference sequence). CDR3 protein: CVSSKQGRETQYF. The CDR3 nucleotides are TGTGTCAGTAGTAAACAGGGGAGAGAGACCCAGTACTTC.

This clonotype came up many times. In nucleotides, the CDR3 is TGTGCCAGCAGGACCGGGGGCCATCAGCCCCAGCATTTT. It is translated as CASRTGGHQPQHF. The rearrangement links TRBV6-5 to TRBJ1-5, with a weak D call TRBD1 (6 bases). CDR1 is MNHEY, CDR2 SVGAGI, per germline. Trimming removed 6 bases at V and 5 bases at J, with 11 bases between. The CDR3 covers 13 residues.

In its sample, this clonotype was seen many times. This chain connects TRBV2 to TRBJ2-2; TRBD1 or TRBD2 may be the D gene (6 bases each). The germline gives CDR1 SNHLY, CDR2 FYNNEI. V was shortened by 7 bases and J by 4 bases, with 19 bases between the two germline ends. There are 16 residues in the CDR3. In DNA form, the CDR3 reads TGTGCCAGCACGTCCTCTCTCAGGGGAGGCACCGGGGAGCTGTTTTTT. This sequence encodes CASTSSLRGGTGELFF.

This clonotype was seen repeatedly, ten times or more. The chain has TRBV19 and TRBJ1-4; D might be TRBD1 (6 bases). Between the trimmed V and J ends, which lost 4 bases and 2 bases, there was a span of 14 bases. CDR3 length: 16 residues. Looked up from germline, CDR1 is LNHDA and CDR2 is SQIVND (reference sequence). Here the CDR3 DNA reads TGTGCCAGTAGTACCCAACTGACAGGTACTAATGAAAAACTGTTTTTT. Its protein product is CASSTQLTGTNEKLFF.

As for this clonotype: A much larger clone lies a single base off, so this may be a read error. The chain joins TRBV25-1 to TRBJ2-7; no firm D call. The CDR3 totals 14 residues. Trimming shortened V by 3 bases and J by 3 bases, and 12 bases separated the two germline ends. Germline CDR1 is MGHDK and CDR2 is SYGVNS. DNA for the CDR3: TGTGCCAGCAGTGATATTAGTATCCTCTACGAGCAGTACTTC. Residues: CASSDISILYEQYF.

The table lists this clonotype with many counts. The gene calls are TRBV13 and TRBJ1-3, with D hard to call. The V gene's germline CDR1 is PRHDT and CDR2 FYEKMQ (reference sequence). The CDR3 has 16 amino acids. V was pared by 2 bases and J by 0 bases, with 11 bases between. The DNA for the CDR3 is TGTGCCAGCAGCTTAATCCGTATCAGCTCTGGAAACACCATATATTTT. It codes for CASSLIRISSGNTIYF.

Points on this clonotype: This may come from a read error, since a much larger clone is one base off. The chain carries TRBV7-9 and TRBJ1-5; 8 bases map to TRBD1. Trimming cost V 5 bases and J 0 bases; bases outside gene matches: 3. The CDR3 is 15 residues long. Germline-derived CDR1 and CDR2 are SEHNR and FQNEAQ (reference sequence). DNA of the CDR3: TGTGCCAGCAGCCCGGGACAGGATAGCAATCAGCCCCAGCATTTT. This sequence encodes CASSPGQDSNQPQHF.

The chain has TRBV18 and TRBJ2-2; the D call may be TRBD1 or TRBD2 (5 bases each). Trimming stripped 2 bases from V and 4 bases from J, with 11 bases between. This CDR3 has 15 residues. From germline, CDR1 is KGHSH and CDR2 LQKENI. CDR3 nucleotides: TGTGCCAGCTCACCAAGGGGAGTCGGCACCGGGGAGCTGTTTTTT. Residues: CASSPRGVGTGELFF.